The rows below give T cell receptor beta chains drawn from one sample of a study of T cell responses to AZD1222 COVID-19 vaccine. Generated by immunoSEQ multiplex PCR, the TCRdb table keeps only in-frame clones and is missing some. The sample records 90,000 to 130,000 clones, 85% to 95% being singletons. The material was peripheral blood, obtained on day 0 of AZD1222 vaccination. Source of these receptors: an adult in good health. Each CDR3 is given with its conserved first and last residue. D genes are given only for firm matches.

cdr3_aa d_call j_call v_call
CASSLASTGDTQYF - TRBJ2-3 TRBV5-1
CASRSWDEKLFF - TRBJ1-4 TRBV27
CASSPTQTDTQYF - TRBJ2-3 TRBV18
CAWRRGQNTEAFF - TRBJ1-1 TRBV30
CASSFGYEQFF - TRBJ2-1 TRBV5-6
CASSLATGGEQYF TRBD1 TRBJ2-7 TRBV6-6
CASSYDNSYEQYF - TRBJ2-7 TRBV7-9
CATRQGGNQPQHF TRBD1 TRBJ1-5 TRBV27
CASSMGLRAFF - TRBJ1-1 TRBV28
CASSYGTGPYEQYF TRBD1 TRBJ2-7 TRBV28